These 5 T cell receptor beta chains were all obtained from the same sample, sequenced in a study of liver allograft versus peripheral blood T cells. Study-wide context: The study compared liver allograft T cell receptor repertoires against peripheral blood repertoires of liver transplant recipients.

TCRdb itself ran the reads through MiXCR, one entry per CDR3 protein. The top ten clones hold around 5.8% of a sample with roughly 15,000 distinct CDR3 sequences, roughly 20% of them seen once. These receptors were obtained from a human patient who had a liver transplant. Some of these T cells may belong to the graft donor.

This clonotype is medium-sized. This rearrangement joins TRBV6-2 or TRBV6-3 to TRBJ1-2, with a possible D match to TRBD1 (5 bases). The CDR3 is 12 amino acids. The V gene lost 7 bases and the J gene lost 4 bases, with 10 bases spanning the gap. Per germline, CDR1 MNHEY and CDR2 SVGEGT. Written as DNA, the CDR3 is TGTGCCAGCACACCAAGGGGCTATGGCTACACCTTC. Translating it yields CASTPRGYGYTF.

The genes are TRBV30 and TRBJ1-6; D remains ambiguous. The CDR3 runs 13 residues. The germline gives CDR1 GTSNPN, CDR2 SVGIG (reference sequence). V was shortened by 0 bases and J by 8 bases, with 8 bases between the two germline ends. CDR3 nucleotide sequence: TGTGCCTGGAGTGTTGCTTACGATTCACCCCTCCACTTT. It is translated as CAWSVAYDSPLHF.

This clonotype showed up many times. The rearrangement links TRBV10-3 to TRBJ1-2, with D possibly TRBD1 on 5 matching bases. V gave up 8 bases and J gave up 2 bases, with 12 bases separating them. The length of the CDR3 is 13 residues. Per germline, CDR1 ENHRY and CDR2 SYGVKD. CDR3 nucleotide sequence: TGTGCCATCTATGGGGCAGGGAACTATGGCTACACCTTC. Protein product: CAIYGAGNYGYTF.

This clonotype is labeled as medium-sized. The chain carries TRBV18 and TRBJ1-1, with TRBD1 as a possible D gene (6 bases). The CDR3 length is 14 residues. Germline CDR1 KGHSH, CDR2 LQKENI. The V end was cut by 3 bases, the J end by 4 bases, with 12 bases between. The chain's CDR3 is CASSPFDRSTEAFF. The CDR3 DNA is TGTGCCAGCTCACCCTTCGACAGGTCCACTGAAGCTTTCTTT.

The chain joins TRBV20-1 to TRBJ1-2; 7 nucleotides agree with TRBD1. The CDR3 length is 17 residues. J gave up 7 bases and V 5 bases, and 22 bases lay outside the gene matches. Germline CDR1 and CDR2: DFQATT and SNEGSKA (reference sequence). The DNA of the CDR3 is TGCAGTGCTTCCACGGGACAGACAAGCCTCATTGGGGGTGGCTACACCTTC. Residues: CSASTGQTSLIGGGYTF.